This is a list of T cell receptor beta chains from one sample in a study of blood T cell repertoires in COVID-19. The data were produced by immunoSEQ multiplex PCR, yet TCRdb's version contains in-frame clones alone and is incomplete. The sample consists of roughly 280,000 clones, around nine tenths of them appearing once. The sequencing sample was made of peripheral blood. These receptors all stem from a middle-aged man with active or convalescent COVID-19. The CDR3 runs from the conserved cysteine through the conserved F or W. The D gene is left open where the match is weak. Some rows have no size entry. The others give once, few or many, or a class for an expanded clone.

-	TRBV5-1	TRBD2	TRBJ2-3	TGCGCCAGCAGCCCCTCGGGGACTAGTTGGAGCACAGATACGCAGTATTTT	CASSPSGTSWSTDTQYF
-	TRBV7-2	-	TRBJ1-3	TGTGCCAGCAGCTTATTGGCTGGGAGGGGAGACACCATATATTTT	CASSLLAGRGDTIYF
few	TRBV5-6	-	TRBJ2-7	TGTGCCAGCAGCTTGTTTCTGGGCCCCACCACCTACGAGCAGTACTTC	CASSLFLGPTTYEQYF
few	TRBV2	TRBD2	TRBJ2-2	TGTGCCAGCCGACTAGCGACGAACACCGGGGAGCTGTTTTTT	CASRLATNTGELFF
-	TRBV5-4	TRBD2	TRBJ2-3	TGTGCCAGCAGCCACGGGGGGGCCTATACGCAGTATTTT	CASSHGGAYTQYF
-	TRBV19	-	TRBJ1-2	TGTGCCAGTATCCGGCGAAGGGGAAACTATGGCTACACCTTC	CASIRRRGNYGYTF
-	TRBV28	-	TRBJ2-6	TGTGCCAGCAGTTTCTCAGGGTATTCTGGGGCCAACGTCCTGACTTTC	CASSFSGYSGANVLTF
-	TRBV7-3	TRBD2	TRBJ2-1	TGTGCCAGCAGCTCCCGAGTTAGGTCGCGGGAGGGGTTCAATGAGCAGTTCTTC	CASSSRVRSREGFNEQFF
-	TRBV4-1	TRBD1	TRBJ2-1	TGCGCCAGCAGCCAAGCCGAAGGACAGGGGTTCCACAATGAGCAGTTCTTC	CASSQAEGQGFHNEQFF
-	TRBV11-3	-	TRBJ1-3	TGTGCCAGCAGCTTGGGTGGCGCTGGGAGCTCTGGAAACACCATATATTTT	CASSLGGAGSSGNTIYF
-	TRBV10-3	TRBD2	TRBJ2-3	TGTGCCATCAGTGAGACTAGCGGGGGGCCGGGTACGCAGTATTTT	CAISETSGGPGTQYF
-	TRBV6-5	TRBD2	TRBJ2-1	TGTGCCAGCAAAGCGGGAGAAAAGAATGAGCAGTTCTTC	CASKAGEKNEQFF
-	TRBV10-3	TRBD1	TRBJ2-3	TGTGCCATCAGCCAGGGACAGACAAACACAGATACGCAGTATTTT	CAISQGQTNTDTQYF
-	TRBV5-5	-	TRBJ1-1	TGTGCCGGCAGCTTGGGTTCGGGACACTTAATGAACACTGAAGCTTTCTTT	CAGSLGSGHLMNTEAFF
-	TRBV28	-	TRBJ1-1	TGTGCCAGCAGTTTATTTCTCCCTGAAGCTTTCTTT	CASSLFLPEAFF
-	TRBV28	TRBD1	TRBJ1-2	TGTGCCAGCACCCTATTCAACAGGGGGAACGGCTACACCTTC	CASTLFNRGNGYTF
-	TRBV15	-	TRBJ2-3	TGTGCCTCGCGGGATCGGCGGGGGCGGGTGGATACGCAGTATTTT	CASRDRRGRVDTQYF
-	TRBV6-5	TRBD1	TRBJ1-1	TGTGCCAGCCGGGACAGTGCGATGAACACTGAAGCTTTCTTT	CASRDSAMNTEAFF
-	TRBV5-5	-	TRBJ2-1	TGTGCCAGCAGCCCCGGGGGGACATCAAACTGGGTTGAGCAGTTCTTC	CASSPGGTSNWVEQFF
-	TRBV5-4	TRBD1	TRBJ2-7	TGTGCCAGCAGCCCGAAAAGGGACAGTAGCTCCTACGAGCAGTACTTC	CASSPKRDSSSYEQYF
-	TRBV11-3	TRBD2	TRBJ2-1	TGTGCCAGCAGCTTAGGACGGGGGACTAGCGGGCAGAGCTCCTACAATGAGCAGTTCTTC	CASSLGRGTSGQSSYNEQFF
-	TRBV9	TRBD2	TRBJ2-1	TGTGCCAGCAGCGTAGGGGCGCTAGCGGGAGACAATGAGCAGTTCTTC	CASSVGALAGDNEQFF
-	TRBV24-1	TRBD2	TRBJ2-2	TGTGCCACGACTAGCGGGAGGGCTACTGACACCGGGGAGCTGTTTTTT	CATTSGRATDTGELFF
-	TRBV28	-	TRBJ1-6	TGTGCCAGCAGTTTTAATCCCCAGCGGTTCTATAATTCACCCCTCCACTTT	CASSFNPQRFYNSPLHF
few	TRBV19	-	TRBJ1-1	TGTGCCAGTACTATACGGGTGAACACTGAAGCTTTCTTT	CASTIRVNTEAFF
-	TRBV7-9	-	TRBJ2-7	TGTGCCAGCAGCTTAGCCGACTACTACGAGCAGTACTTC	CASSLADYYEQYF
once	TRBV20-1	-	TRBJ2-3	TGCAGTGCTAGTAGGCAGGGTACGCAGTATTTT	CSASRQGTQYF
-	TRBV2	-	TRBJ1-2	TGTGCCAGCAGAATACTACCGACAGAGAACTATGGCTACACCTTC	CASRILPTENYGYTF
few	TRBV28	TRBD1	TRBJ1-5	TGTGCCAGCAGTGACGGGACAGGGTTCCAGCCCCAGCATTTT	CASSDGTGFQPQHF
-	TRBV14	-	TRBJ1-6	TGTGCCAGCAGCCAAGATATCCCCCTAGCGTCACCCCTCCACTTT	CASSQDIPLASPLHF
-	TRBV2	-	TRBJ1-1	TGTGCCAGCCGCGACTGGAACACTGAAGCTTTCTTT	CASRDWNTEAFF
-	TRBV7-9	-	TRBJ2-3	TGTGCCTCACAACCTCAAGAACGGGGGTTGGCAGATACGCAGTATTTT	CASQPQERGLADTQYF
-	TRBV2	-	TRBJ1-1	TGTGCCAGCAGATCGACAGTAGGTCTCTCTGAAGCTTTCTTT	CASRSTVGLSEAFF
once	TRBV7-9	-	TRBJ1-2	TGTGCCAGCACCAGGACCCACAGGGTAGAGGATGGCTACACCTTC	CASTRTHRVEDGYTF
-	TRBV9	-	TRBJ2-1	TGTGCCAGCAGCCCCGGACTGATGCAGTTCTTC	CASSPGLMQFF
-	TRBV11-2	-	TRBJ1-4	TGTGCCAGCAGCTCGGTGGCACTAGGAGAAAAACTGTTTTTT	CASSSVALGEKLFF
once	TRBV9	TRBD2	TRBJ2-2	TGTGCCAGCAGCTTCGGACTAGCGGGAGTGGGCGGGGAGCTGTTTTTT	CASSFGLAGVGGELFF
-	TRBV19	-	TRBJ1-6	TGTGCCAGTAGTATAGAGCGGCAGGGTGGGAATTCACCCCTCCACTTT	CASSIERQGGNSPLHF
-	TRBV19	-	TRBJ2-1	TGTGCCGCCCAAGGACTAAACAATGAGCAGTTCTTC	CAAQGLNNEQFF
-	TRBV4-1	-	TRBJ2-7	TGCGCCAGCAGCCAAGAATGGGTGGCCGGCGGGGAGCAGTACTTC	CASSQEWVAGGEQYF
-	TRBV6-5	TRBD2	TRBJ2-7	TGTGCCAGCAGATTTAGCGGGAGCTACGAGCAGTACTTC	CASRFSGSYEQYF
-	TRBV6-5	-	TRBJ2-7	TGTGCCAGCAGTTCCGCACGACAGAGATACGAGCAGTACTTC	CASSSARQRYEQYF
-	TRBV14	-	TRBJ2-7	TGTGCCAGCGGCGGGATTGGTGAGCAGTACTTC	CASGGIGEQYF
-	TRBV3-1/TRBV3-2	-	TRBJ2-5	TGTGCCAGCAGCCAAGATACAGGAGTCAATGGAGAGACCCAGTACTTC	CASSQDTGVNGETQYF
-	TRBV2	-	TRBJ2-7	TGTGCCAGCGGAGGCAGGAACTACGAGCAGTACTTC	CASGGRNYEQYF
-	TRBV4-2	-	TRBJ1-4	TGTGCCAGCAGCCACCCAGGGCTAACTAATGAAAAACTGTTTTTT	CASSHPGLTNEKLFF
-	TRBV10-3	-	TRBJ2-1	TGTGCCATCAGTGAGTCGGCAGATGAGCAGTTCTTC	CAISESADEQFF
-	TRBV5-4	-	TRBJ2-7	TGTGCCACCCTCGGCGGTAGCTCCTACGAGCAGTACTTC	CATLGGSSYEQYF
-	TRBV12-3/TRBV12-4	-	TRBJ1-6	TGTGCCAGCAGTCCGCAGAATAATTCACCCCTCCACTTT	CASSPQNNSPLHF
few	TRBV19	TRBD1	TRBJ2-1	TGTGCCAGTAGTCCTAGGGCAGGGGGATCCTACAATGAGCAGTTCTTC	CASSPRAGGSYNEQFF
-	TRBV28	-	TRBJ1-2	TGTGCCAGCACCCCCGGGGTGGGGGGTGGCTACACCTTC	CASTPGVGGGYTF
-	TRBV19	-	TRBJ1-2	TGTGCCAGTAGCCACAGCTACTATGGCTACACCTTC	CASSHSYYGYTF
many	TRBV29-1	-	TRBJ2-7	TGCAGCGTTGAGTTGGGCCACAAAAGGGGCTCCTACGAGCAGTACTTC	CSVELGHKRGSYEQYF
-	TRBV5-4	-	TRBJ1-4	TGTGCCAGCAGCACGACTCGACAGTATGAAAAACTGTTTTTT	CASSTTRQYEKLFF
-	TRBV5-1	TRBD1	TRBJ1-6	TGCGCCAGCAGCTGGGCCGGGACAGGGATAACGCCCCTCCACTTT	CASSWAGTGITPLHF
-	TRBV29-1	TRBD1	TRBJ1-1	TGCAGCGGGGGACAGAGGAACACTGAAGCTTTCTTT	CSGGQRNTEAFF
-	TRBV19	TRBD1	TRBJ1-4	TGTGCCAGTAGTCCCACAGGGGTAGTTCGTGAAAAACTGTTTTTT	CASSPTGVVREKLFF